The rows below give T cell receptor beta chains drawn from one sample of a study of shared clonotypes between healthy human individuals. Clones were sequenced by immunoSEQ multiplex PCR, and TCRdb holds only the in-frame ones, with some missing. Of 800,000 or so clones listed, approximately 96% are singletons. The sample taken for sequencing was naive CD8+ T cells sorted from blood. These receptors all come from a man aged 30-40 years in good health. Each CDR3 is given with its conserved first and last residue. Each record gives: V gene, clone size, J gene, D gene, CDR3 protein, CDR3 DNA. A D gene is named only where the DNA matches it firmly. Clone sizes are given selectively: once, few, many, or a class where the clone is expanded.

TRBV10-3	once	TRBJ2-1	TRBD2	CAISGLAGDSEQFF	TGTGCCATCAGTGGACTAGCGGGAGACAGTGAGCAGTTCTTC
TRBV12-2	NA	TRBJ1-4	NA	CASRHRRLMKCSFF	TGTGCAAGTCGCCACCGGAGACTAATGAAATGCTCGTTTTTT
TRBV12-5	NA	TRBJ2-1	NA	CASGLVSDSSNEQFF	TGTGCTAGTGGTTTGGTTTCGGACTCCAGCAATGAGCAGTTCTTC
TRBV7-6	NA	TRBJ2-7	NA	CASSSGLGEQYF	TGTGCCAGCAGTTCAGGGCTGGGCGAGCAGTACTTC
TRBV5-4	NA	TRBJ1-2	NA	CASSSSGGYTF	TGTGCCAGCAGCTCCTCGGGGGGCTACACCTTC
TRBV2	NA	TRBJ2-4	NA	CASSAEWSAKNIQYF	TGTGCCAGCAGTGCTGAGTGGTCAGCCAAAAACATTCAGTACTTC
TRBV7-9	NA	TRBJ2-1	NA	CASSHRGNEQFF	TGTGCCAGCAGCCATAGGGGGAATGAGCAGTTCTTC
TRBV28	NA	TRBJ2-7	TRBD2	CASSPLLAGDAYEQYF	TGTGCCAGCAGTCCACTTCTAGCGGGAGATGCCTACGAGCAGTACTTC
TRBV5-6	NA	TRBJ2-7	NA	CASSLAAGGARYEQYF	TGTGCCAGCAGCTTGGCCGCCGGGGGAGCACGCTACGAGCAGTACTTC
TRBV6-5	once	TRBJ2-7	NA	CASSYAAGEQYF	TGTGCCAGCAGTTACGCCGCAGGCGAGCAGTACTTC
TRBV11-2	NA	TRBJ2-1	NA	CASSSVDEQFF	TGTGCCAGCAGCTCCGTAGACGAGCAGTTCTTC
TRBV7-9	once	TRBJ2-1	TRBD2	CASSFTLTGGDNEQFF	TGTGCCAGCAGCTTTACACTTACGGGAGGGGACAATGAGCAGTTCTTC
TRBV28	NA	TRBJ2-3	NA	CASSYMRDPYTDTQYF	TGTGCCAGCAGCTACATGCGGGACCCCTACACAGATACGCAGTATTTT
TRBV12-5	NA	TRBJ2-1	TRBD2	CASGLVLAGGYYNEQFF	TGTGCTAGTGGTTTGGTATTGGCGGGAGGTTACTACAATGAGCAGTTCTTC
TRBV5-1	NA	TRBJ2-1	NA	CASSPWVEGGNEQFF	TGCGCCAGCAGCCCGTGGGTAGAGGGAGGTAATGAGCAGTTCTTC
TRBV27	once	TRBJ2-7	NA	CASSLAGSMFGQYF	TGTGCCAGCAGTTTAGCAGGGTCGATGTTTGGGCAGTACTTC
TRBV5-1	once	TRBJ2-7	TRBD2	CASSLASGSIYEQYF	TGCGCCAGCAGCTTGGCTAGCGGGAGCATTTACGAGCAGTACTTC
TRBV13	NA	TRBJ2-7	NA	CASSQQDFTQYF	TGTGCCAGCAGCCAACAGGATTTTACGCAGTACTTC
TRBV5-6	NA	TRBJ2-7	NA	CASSSMLSYEQYF	TGTGCCAGCAGCTCCATGCTATCCTACGAGCAGTACTTC
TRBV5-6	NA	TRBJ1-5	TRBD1	CASSRASGGDSNQPQHF	TGTGCCAGCAGCCGGGCGTCAGGGGGGGATAGCAATCAGCCCCAGCATTTT
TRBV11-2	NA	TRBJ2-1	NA	CASSLFLNEQFF	TGTGCCAGCAGCTTATTCCTGAATGAGCAGTTCTTC
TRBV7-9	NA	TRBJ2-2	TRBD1	CASSPQTGSNTGELFF	TGTGCCAGCAGCCCACAGACAGGGTCAAACACCGGGGAGCTGTTTTTT
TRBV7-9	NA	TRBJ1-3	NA	CASSLASGLGNTIYF	TGTGCCAGCAGCTTAGCTTCAGGGCTTGGAAACACCATATATTTT
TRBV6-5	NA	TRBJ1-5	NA	CASSPRQSNQPQHF	TGTGCCAGCAGCCCGCGACAGAGCAATCAGCCCCAGCATTTT
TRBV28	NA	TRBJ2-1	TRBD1	CASIGARDRAHNEQFF	TGTGCCAGCATCGGGGCCCGGGACAGGGCCCACAATGAGCAGTTCTTC
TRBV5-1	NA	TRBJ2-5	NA	CASSIGPEETQYF	TGCGCCAGCAGCATCGGTCCTGAAGAGACCCAGTACTTC
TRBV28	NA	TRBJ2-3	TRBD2	CASSPSRSPTSGSTDTQYF	TGTGCCAGCAGTCCAAGCCGTTCCCCAACTAGCGGGAGCACAGATACGCAGTATTTT
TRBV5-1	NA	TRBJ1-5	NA	CASRWKVPQHF	TGCGCCAGCAGATGGAAGGTGCCCCAGCATTTT
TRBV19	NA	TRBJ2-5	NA	CASSRTGHQETQYF	TGTGCCAGTAGTAGAACGGGACATCAAGAGACCCAGTACTTC
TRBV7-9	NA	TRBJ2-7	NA	CASSSPDGSYEQYF	TGTGCCAGCAGCTCCCCGGACGGTTCCTACGAGCAGTACTTC
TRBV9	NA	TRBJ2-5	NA	CASSVGQSVQETQYF	TGTGCCAGCAGCGTCGGACAGTCGGTGCAAGAGACCCAGTACTTC
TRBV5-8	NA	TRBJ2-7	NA	CASRAGAGYEQYF	TGTGCCAGCAGGGCAGGGGCTGGCTACGAGCAGTACTTC
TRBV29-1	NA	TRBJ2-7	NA	CSVGGLFGEQYF	TGCAGCGTTGGGGGTCTATTTGGCGAGCAGTACTTC
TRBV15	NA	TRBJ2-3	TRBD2	CATRSIAGGNPDTQYF	TGTGCCACCAGATCGATAGCGGGAGGGAACCCAGATACGCAGTATTTT
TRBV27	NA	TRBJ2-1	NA	CASSLPPSGRDEQFF	TGTGCCAGCAGTTTACCCCCATCTGGTCGGGATGAGCAGTTCTTC
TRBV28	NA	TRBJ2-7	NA	CASRLGGSLYEQYF	TGTGCCAGCAGGCTGGGGGGAAGCCTCTACGAGCAGTACTTC
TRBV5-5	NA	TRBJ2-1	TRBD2	CASSPREVYNEQFF	TGTGCCAGCAGCCCCCGGGAGGTCTACAATGAGCAGTTCTTC